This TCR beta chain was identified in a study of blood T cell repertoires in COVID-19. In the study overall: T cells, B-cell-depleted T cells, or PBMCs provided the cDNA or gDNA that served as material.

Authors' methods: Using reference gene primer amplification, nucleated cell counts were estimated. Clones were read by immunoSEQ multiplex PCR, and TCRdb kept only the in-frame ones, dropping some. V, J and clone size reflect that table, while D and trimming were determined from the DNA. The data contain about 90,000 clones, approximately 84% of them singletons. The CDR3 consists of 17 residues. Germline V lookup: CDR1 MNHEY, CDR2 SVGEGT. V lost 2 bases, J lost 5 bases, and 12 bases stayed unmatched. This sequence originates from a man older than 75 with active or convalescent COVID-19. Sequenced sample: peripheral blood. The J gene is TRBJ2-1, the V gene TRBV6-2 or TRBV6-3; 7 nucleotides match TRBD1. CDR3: CASSYTPTGAKDNEQFF. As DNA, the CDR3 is TGTGCCAGCAGTTACACACCCACAGGGGCCAAAGACAATGAGCAGTTCTTC.